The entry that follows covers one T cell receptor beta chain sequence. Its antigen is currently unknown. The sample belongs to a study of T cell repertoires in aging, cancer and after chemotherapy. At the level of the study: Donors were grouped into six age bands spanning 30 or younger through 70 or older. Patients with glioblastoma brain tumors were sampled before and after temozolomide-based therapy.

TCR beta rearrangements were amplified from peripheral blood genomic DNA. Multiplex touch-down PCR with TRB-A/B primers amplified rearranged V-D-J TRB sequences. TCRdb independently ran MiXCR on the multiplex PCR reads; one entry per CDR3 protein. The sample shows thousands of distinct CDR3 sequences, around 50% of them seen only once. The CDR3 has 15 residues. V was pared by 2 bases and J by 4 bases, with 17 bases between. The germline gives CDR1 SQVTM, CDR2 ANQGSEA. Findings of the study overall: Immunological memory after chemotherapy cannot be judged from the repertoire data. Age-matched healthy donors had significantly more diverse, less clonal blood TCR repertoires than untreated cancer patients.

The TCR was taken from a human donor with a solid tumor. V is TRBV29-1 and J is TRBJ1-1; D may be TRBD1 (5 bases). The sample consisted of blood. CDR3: CSVESRRVRGTEAFF. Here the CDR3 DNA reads TGCAGCGTTGAAAGCCGGAGGGTTAGGGGCACTGAAGCTTTCTTT.